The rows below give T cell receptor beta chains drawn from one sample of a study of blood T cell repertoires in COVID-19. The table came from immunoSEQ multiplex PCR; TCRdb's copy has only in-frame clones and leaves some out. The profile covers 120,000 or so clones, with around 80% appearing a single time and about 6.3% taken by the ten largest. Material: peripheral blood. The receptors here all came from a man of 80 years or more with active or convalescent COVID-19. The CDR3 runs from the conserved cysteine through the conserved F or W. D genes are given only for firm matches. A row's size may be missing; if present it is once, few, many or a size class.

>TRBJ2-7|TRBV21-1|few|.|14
TGTGCCAGCAGCGAACAGGGTAACTCCTACGAGCAGTACTTC
CASSEQGNSYEQYF
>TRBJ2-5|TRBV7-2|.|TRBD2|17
TGTGCCAGCAGCTTAGGACTAGCGGGGGGGCTCGGAGAGACCCAGTACTTC
CASSLGLAGGLGETQYF
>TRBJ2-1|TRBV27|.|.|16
TGTGCCAGCAGTTTCGGAACCTACAGGAGCTACAATGAGCAGTTCTTC
CASSFGTYRSYNEQFF
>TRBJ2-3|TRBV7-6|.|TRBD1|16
TGTGCCAGCAGCTTAGTGGGGACAGGGGGCACAGATACGCAGTATTTT
CASSLVGTGGTDTQYF
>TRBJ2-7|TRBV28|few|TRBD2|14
TGTGCCAGCAGACTTAGCGGGGGGACCTACGAGCAGTACTTC
CASRLSGGTYEQYF
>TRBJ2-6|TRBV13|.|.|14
TGTGCCAGCAGTTCTACGTCTGGGGCCAACGTCCTGACTTTC
CASSSTSGANVLTF
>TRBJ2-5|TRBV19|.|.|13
TGTGCCAGTAGTCCGGGCCCGGGGGAGACCCAGTACTTC
CASSPGPGETQYF
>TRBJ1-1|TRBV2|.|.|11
TGTGCCAGCAAGGCACAGGCTGAAGCTTTCTTT
CASKAQAEAFF
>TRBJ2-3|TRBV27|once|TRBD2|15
TGTGCCAGCAGCCCGAGCGGGGGGGGTGCAGATACGCAGTATTTT
CASSPSGGGADTQYF
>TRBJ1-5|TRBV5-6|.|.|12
TGTGCCAGCAGCTTGGCAGGACAGCCCCAGCATTTT
CASSLAGQPQHF
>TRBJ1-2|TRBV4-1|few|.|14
TGCGCCAGCAGCCAAGGTGGAGGTGTGTATGGCTACACCTTC
CASSQGGGVYGYTF
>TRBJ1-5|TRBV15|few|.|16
TGTGCCACCAGCCTCGGCGCCGGGGTTGACAATCAGCCCCAGCATTTT
CATSLGAGVDNQPQHF
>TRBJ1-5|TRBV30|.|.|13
TGTGCCTGGTCCGGCCAGGCTAAGCAGCCCCAGCATTTT
CAWSGQAKQPQHF
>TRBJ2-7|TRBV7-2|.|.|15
TGTGCCAGCAGCTTGCGGGCAGCGCCATCCTACGAGCAGTACTTC
CASSLRAAPSYEQYF
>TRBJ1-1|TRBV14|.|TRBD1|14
TGTGCCAGCAGCCAAATATGGACAGGGGGAGACGCTTTCTTT
CASSQIWTGGDAFF
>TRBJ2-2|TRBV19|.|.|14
TGTGCCAGTAGCCAGCGAGGAAACACCGGGGAGCTGTTTTTT
CASSQRGNTGELFF
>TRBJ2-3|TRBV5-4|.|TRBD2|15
TGTGCCAGCAGCGGGACTAGCGGGGTAGCAGATACGCAGTATTTT
CASSGTSGVADTQYF
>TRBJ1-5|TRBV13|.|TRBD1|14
TGTGCCAGCAGCCCGGACAGGGGCAATCAGCCCCAGCATTTT
CASSPDRGNQPQHF
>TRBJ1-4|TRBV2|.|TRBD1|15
TGTGCCAGCAGCTTTGGGACAGGCCTTAATGAAAAACTGTTTTTT
CASSFGTGLNEKLFF
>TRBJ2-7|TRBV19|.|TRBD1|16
TGTGCCAGTAGTGCCTCCTCACAGGGGTCTGGGAACGAGCAGTACTTC
CASSASSQGSGNEQYF
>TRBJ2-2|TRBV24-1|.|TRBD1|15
TGTGCCACCAGTGATTTTGGGACAGGGCGCGGGGAGCTGTTTTTT
CATSDFGTGRGELFF
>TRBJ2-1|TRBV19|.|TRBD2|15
TGTGCCAGTAACTCGGGGGGGACAATCTACAATGAGCAGTTCTTC
CASNSGGTIYNEQFF
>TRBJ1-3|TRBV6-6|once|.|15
TGTGCCACACTTGGGGGAGGCCACTCTGGAAACACCATATATTTT
CATLGGGHSGNTIYF
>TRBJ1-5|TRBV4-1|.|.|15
TGCGCCAGCAGCCAAGTGTCGCAGAGCAATCAGCCCCAGCATTTT
CASSQVSQSNQPQHF
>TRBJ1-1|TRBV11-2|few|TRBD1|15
TGTGCCAGCAGCTTAACCGGACAGGGTTCCACTGAAGCTTTCTTT
CASSLTGQGSTEAFF
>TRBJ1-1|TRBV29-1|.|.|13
TGCAGCGTCCAAACCAGGTTGAGTACTGAAGCTTTCTTT
CSVQTRLSTEAFF
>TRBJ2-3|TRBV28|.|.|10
TGTGCCAGCAGCTCAGATACGCAGTATTTT
CASSSDTQYF
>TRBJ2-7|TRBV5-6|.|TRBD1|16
TGTGCCAGCAGCCTCGACAGGGGGCAGTGGGTCTACGAGCAGTACTTC
CASSLDRGQWVYEQYF
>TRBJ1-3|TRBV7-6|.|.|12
TGTGCCAGCAGTTTCACTGGAAACACCATATATTTT
CASSFTGNTIYF
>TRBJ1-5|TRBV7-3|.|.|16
TGTGCCAGCAGCTTAACGAGCAGGGCCGGCAATCAGCCCCAGCATTTT
CASSLTSRAGNQPQHF
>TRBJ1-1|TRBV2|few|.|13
TGTGCCAGCAGTGACGAGCTTAACACTGAAGCTTTCTTT
CASSDELNTEAFF
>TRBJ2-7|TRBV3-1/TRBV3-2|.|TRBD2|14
TGTGCCAGCAGCACATGGGAGGGCGAGAACGAGCAGTACTTC
CASSTWEGENEQYF
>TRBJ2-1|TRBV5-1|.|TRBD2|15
TGCGCCAGCAGCTTGGACGGGGGGGCAGGAAATGAGCAGTTCTTC
CASSLDGGAGNEQFF
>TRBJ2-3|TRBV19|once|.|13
TGTGCCGTACGCCACAGGTCCACAGATACGCAGTATTTT
CAVRHRSTDTQYF
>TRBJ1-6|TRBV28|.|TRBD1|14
TGTGCCAGCAGTCTCCGGGACAGAAATTCACCCCTCCACTTT
CASSLRDRNSPLHF
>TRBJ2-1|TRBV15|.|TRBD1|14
TGTGCCACCAGCAGAGAACAGGGGGATGGTGAGCAGTTCTTC
CATSREQGDGEQFF
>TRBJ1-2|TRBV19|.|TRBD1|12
TGTGCCAGTAGTATCCGACAGGGACCCTACACCTTC
CASSIRQGPYTF
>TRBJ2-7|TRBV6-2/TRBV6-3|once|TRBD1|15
TGTGCCAGCAGTTACCACCGGACAGGGGGCGTCGAGCAGTACTTC
CASSYHRTGGVEQYF
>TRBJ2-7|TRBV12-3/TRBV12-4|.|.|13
TGTGCCAGCAGTTTAGGGGGCGATGACGAGCAGTACTTC
CASSLGGDDEQYF
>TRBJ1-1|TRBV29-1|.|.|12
TGCAGCGTTGTCAGGGCGAACACTGAAGCTTTCTTT
CSVVRANTEAFF
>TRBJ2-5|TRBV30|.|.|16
TGTGCCTGGAGTGTAAAGGCCCAGGGTGGGATCAGGACCCAGTACTTC
CAWSVKAQGGIRTQYF
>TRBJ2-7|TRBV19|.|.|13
TGTGCCAGTAGTCGAAGCAACTCCTACGAGCAGTACTTC
CASSRSNSYEQYF
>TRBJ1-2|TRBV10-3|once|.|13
TGTGCCATCAGTCTCAACCAGGCCTATGGCTACACCTTC
CAISLNQAYGYTF
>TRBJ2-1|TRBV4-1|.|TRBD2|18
TGCGCCAGCAGCCAAGATCCGGTTGGGCTAGCGGGGGCAAATGAGCAATTCTTC
CASSQDPVGLAGANEQFF
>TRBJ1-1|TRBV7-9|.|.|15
TGTGCCAGCAGCTTTGTTGGGGGGGCCAACACTGAAGCTTTCTTT
CASSFVGGANTEAFF
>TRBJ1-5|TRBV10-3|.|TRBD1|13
TGTGCCATCGGAGACAGGGACAATCAGCCCCAGCATTTT
CAIGDRDNQPQHF
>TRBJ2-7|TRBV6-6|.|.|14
TGTGCCAGCAGTTACGAGCCGGTTCCTTGGGAGCAGTACTTC
CASSYEPVPWEQYF